The 21 T cell receptor beta chains listed next were all sequenced from one sample in a study of T cell responses to AZD1222 COVID-19 vaccine. TCRdb's table, derived via immunoSEQ multiplex PCR, lists solely in-frame clones and lacks some. The top ten hold approximately 1.9% of the sample, which has some 180,000 clones, about 90% seen once. The material sequenced was peripheral blood, taken 28 days after the second AZD1222 dose. These receptors all stem from an adult who received the AZD1222 COVID-19 vaccine.

To note about this clone: One end of the junction does not line up with germline, which may come from a read error. This rearrangement joins TRBV3-1 (or the pseudogene TRBV3-2) to TRBJ2-2; a possible D gene is TRBD2 (5 bases). The CDR3 sequence is 15 residues long. Germline V gene sequence: CDR1 LGHDT, CDR2 YNNKEL (reference sequence). CDR3 coding DNA: TGTGCCAGCAGCCAATCTCCCACTAGTCACGGGAAGCTGTTTTTT. Amino acid sequence: CASSQSPTSHGKLFF.

The chain links TRBV18 to TRBJ2-7; 8 bases line up with TRBD2. Trimming removed 6 bases from V and 7 bases from J; junction bases left unmatched: 11. The CDR3 is 14 amino acids. Germline V gene sequence: CDR1 KGHSH, CDR2 LQKENI. As DNA, the CDR3 is TGTGCCAGCTCCAATACGGGGGGGCTTAGGGAGCAGTACTTC. Amino acids: CASSNTGGLREQYF. The entire variable domain, with the rest obtained from reference TRBV18 and TRBJ2-7, is as follows: NAGVMQNPRHLVRRRGQEARLRCSPMKGHSHVYWYRQLPEEGLKFMVYLQKENIIDESGMPKERFSAEFPKEGPSILRIQQVVRGDSAAYFCASSNTGGLREQYFGPGTRLTVT.

This chain uses TRBV7-9 with TRBJ1-4; no clear D. Germline-derived CDR1 and CDR2 are SEHNR and FQNEAQ (reference sequence). The germline V and J ends were trimmed by 1 base and 8 bases, with 11 bases remaining between them. This CDR3 region has 14 residues. The CDR3 loop reads CASSLGNIGEKLFF. In nucleotides, the CDR3 is TGTGCCAGCAGCTTAGGTAATATTGGCGAAAAACTGTTTTTT. Full variable domain (missing parts from reference TRBV7-9 and TRBJ1-4): DTGVSQNPRHKITKRGQNVTFRCDPISEHNRLYWYRQTLGQGPEFLTYFQNEAQLEKSRLLSDRFSAERPKGSFSTLEIQRTEQGDSAMYLCASSLGNIGEKLFFGSGTQLSVL.

The chain links TRBV28 to TRBJ2-7; the match to TRBD1 covers 10 bases. The CDR3 length is 15 residues. Germline V gene sequence: CDR1 MDHEN, CDR2 SYDVKM. Trimming removed 6 bases from V and 3 bases from J; junction bases left unmatched: 8. CDR3 sequence (DNA): TGTGCCAGCAGCACCGGGACAGGGGCCTTCTACGAGCAGTACTTC. As protein: CASSTGTGAFYEQYF.

To note about this clone: Within the sample, other DNA sequences also encode this same CDR3. V and J are TRBV5-1 and TRBJ2-7, with 9 bases that match TRBD1. This CDR3 is built from 15 residues. In germline, CDR1 is SGHRS, CDR2 YFSETQ. The junction had 5 bases not matched to a gene; V was cut back by 0 bases and J by 4 bases. CDR3 sequence reads: CASSLEGQGPYEQYF. DNA for the CDR3: TGCGCCAGCAGCTTGGAGGGACAGGGTCCGTACGAGCAGTACTTC.

The genes are TRBV19 and TRBJ1-4; D is unresolved. The CDR3 runs 14 residues. Germline V gene sequence: CDR1 LNHDA, CDR2 SQIVND (reference sequence). V lost 11 bases, J lost 7 bases, and 20 bases lay in between. This CDR3 reads CASSGGPWAEKLFF. The CDR3 DNA sequence: TGTGCCTCATCAGGAGGACCCTGGGCTGAAAAACTGTTTTTT.

This chain links TRBV24-1 with TRBJ2-5; 10 positions match TRBD2. Germline assignment: CDR1 KGHDR and CDR2 SFDVKD. V shed 4 bases and J 1 base; nucleotides not matched to a gene: 5. The CDR3 length is 16 residues. CDR3 sequence reads: CATSELAGPFQETQYF. CDR3 bases: TGTGCCACCAGTGAACTAGCGGGACCCTTCCAAGAGACCCAGTACTTC.

V is TRBV11-3 and J is TRBJ2-3; no reliable D call. Germline CDR1 is SGHNT and CDR2 is YENEEA. There are 12 residues in the CDR3. Trimming left V 5 bases short and J 3 bases short, with 6 bases between. The CDR3: CASSTGTDTQYF. The CDR3 DNA reads as TGTGCCAGCAGCACCGGGACAGATACGCAGTATTTT.

The chain links TRBV6-5 to TRBJ1-4, with TRBD1 as a possible D gene (5 bases). The CDR3 has 13 residues. CDR1 MNHEY and CDR2 SVGAGI come from the germline V gene. Trimming removed 6 bases from V and 7 bases from J, with 12 bases in between. The CDR3 DNA sequence: TGTGCCAGCAGGAGGCAGGGCCCTGAAAAACTGTTTTTT. Its translation is CASRRQGPEKLFF.

This clone was recorded only once. This chain connects TRBV7-8 to TRBJ2-1, with TRBD1 matching over 7 bases. The CDR3 has 16 amino acids. After removal of 0 bases from V and 7 bases from J, the junction contained 9 bases not matched to a gene. The germline CDR1 and CDR2 sequences are SGHVS and FQNEAQ. The CDR3 protein is CASSLARRQGWNEQFF. The CDR3, as DNA: TGTGCCAGCAGCTTAGCACGGAGACAGGGTTGGAATGAGCAGTTCTTC.

V is TRBV2 and J is TRBJ1-1; D is unclear. The CDR3 is 14 residues long. The germline gives CDR1 SNHLY, CDR2 FYNNEI. The V end lost 7 bases, the J end lost 0 bases, and 12 bases lay between the germline ends. The CDR3 bases are TGTGCCAGCACTGCAACAGCACTGAACACTGAAGCTTTCTTT. Translation gives CASTATALNTEAFF. The whole variable domain, remainder taken from reference TRBV2 and TRBJ1-1, is EPEVTQTPSHQVTQMGQEVILRCVPISNHLYFYWYRQILGQKVEFLVSFYNNEISEKSEIFDDQFSVERPDGSNFTLKIRSTKLEDSAMYFCASTATALNTEAFFGQGTRLTVV.

The chain employs TRBV2 and TRBJ2-7, with 11 nucleotides matching TRBD1. The CDR3 is made up of 14 amino acids. Germline CDR1 and CDR2: SNHLY and FYNNEI. The J segment lost 7 bases and the V segment lost 5 bases, leaving 7 bases of the junction unmatched. CDR3 loop: CASSLGQGAREQYF. In nucleotides, the CDR3 is TGTGCCAGCAGTCTAGGACAGGGGGCGCGAGAGCAGTACTTC. Full variable domain (rest looked up from reference TRBV2 and TRBJ2-7): EPEVTQTPSHQVTQMGQEVILRCVPISNHLYFYWYRQILGQKVEFLVSFYNNEISEKSEIFDDQFSVERPDGSNFTLKIRSTKLEDSAMYFCASSLGQGAREQYFGPGTRLTVT.

The chain employs TRBV19 and TRBJ2-7; unclear D gene. The V and J ends lost 8 bases and 3 bases respectively, with 8 bases between them. The CDR3 runs 11 residues. Germline CDR1 is LNHDA and CDR2 is SQIVND (reference sequence). DNA for the CDR3: TGTGCCAGTCAAGGCGGCTACGAGCAGTACTTC. Translation gives CASQGGYEQYF.

The chain's CDR3 is CAWSAGSYEQYF. The DNA for the CDR3 is TGTGCCTGGAGTGCAGGGTCCTACGAGCAGTACTTC. The chain links TRBV30 to TRBJ2-7; maybe TRBD1 (5 bases). With 1 base removed from V and 1 base from J, the gap between germline ends came to 5 bases. Germline V gene data show CDR1 as GTSNPN and CDR2 as SVGIG (reference sequence). The CDR3 consists of 12 residues.

The rearrangement uses TRBV3-1 (or the pseudogene TRBV3-2) and TRBJ2-7; the match to TRBD2 covers 8 bases. This CDR3 has 14 amino acids. CDR1 is LGHDT, CDR2 YNNKEL, per germline (reference sequence). Trimming removed 2 bases from V and 7 bases from J; junction bases left unmatched: 7. CDR3 loop: CASSQLGTGGEQYF. The CDR3 bases are TGTGCCAGCAGCCAACTTGGGACGGGGGGGGAGCAGTACTTC.

A single count supports this clone. This chain joins TRBV12-3 or TRBV12-4 and TRBJ1-2; no clear D. CDR3 length: 13 residues. The germline V and J ends were trimmed by 1 base and 2 bases, with 5 bases remaining between them. Here the CDR3 DNA reads TGTGCCAGCAGTTTAGGTGGGAACTATGGCTACACCTTC. Translating gives CASSLGGNYGYTF.

The V and J genes are TRBV7-9 and TRBJ2-3, with D unresolved. The CDR3 totals 16 residues. CDR1 and CDR2 from the germline V gene are SEHNR and FQNEAQ (reference sequence). Trimming removed 1 base from V and 3 bases from J, with 14 bases in between. The CDR3 bases are TGTGCCAGCAGCTTAGGGGTTGGCCGTGAGACAGATACGCAGTATTTT. Amino acids: CASSLGVGRETDTQYF.

This clone was seen a single time. The chain links TRBV27 to TRBJ2-1; the match to TRBD2 covers 8 bases. This CDR3 has 20 residues. Germline CDR1 reads MNHEY; CDR2 reads SMNVEV (reference sequence). The V segment lost 3 bases and the J segment 0 bases; nucleotides outside the gene matches: 16. The CDR3 loop reads CASSFGALLVAGCSYNEQFF. CDR3 DNA: TGTGCCAGCAGTTTCGGAGCACTGCTGGTAGCGGGATGCTCCTACAATGAGCAGTTCTTC.

The chain couples TRBV9 to TRBJ2-1, with D tentatively TRBD2 (6 bases). This CDR3 comprises 15 residues. Germline CDR1 is SGDLS and CDR2 is YYNGEE. Trimming removed 0 bases at V and 2 bases at J, with 9 bases between. CDR3 sequence reads: CASSVAEGPYNEQFF. CDR3 nucleotides: TGTGCCAGCAGCGTAGCGGAGGGCCCCTACAATGAGCAGTTCTTC.

The chain is built from TRBV19 and TRBJ2-1; TRBD1 agrees at 11 bases. Trimming at V came to 8 bases and at J to 9 bases, leaving 6 bases not matched to a gene. The CDR3 spans 13 residues. In germline, CDR1 is LNHDA, CDR2 SQIVND (reference sequence). The CDR3 sequence is CASQDRGRGEQFF. As DNA, the CDR3 is TGTGCCAGTCAGGACAGGGGGCGCGGTGAGCAGTTCTTC.

V is TRBV11-1 and J is TRBJ1-1, with 8 nucleotides matching TRBD1. V shed 3 bases, J shed 5 bases, and the junction held 5 bases outside the gene matches. Germline loops: CDR1 SGHAT, CDR2 FQDESV (reference sequence). The CDR3 loop spans 14 amino acids. Here the CDR3 reads CASSFGRGQTEAFF. In DNA form, the CDR3 reads TGTGCCAGCAGCTTTGGCAGGGGGCAAACTGAAGCTTTCTTT.